This note documents a single T cell receptor (beta chain) sequence. In its sample, this clonotype was seen many times. Its antigen is still unknown. No base quality values were provided; no much bigger clone lies one nucleotide off. The CDR3, from cysteine to phenylalanine, totals 14 residues. The entry retains the CDR3 DNA only, 42 bases that are in frame from base 1. The germline V gene provides CDR1 SQVTM and CDR2 ANQGSEA. V sheds 2 bases and J sheds 4 bases, leaving 13 bases between their ends. This record comes from a study of neurological immune-mediated disorders (dated by TCRdb to about 2019). In terms of the full investigation: The study compared peripheral blood TCR-beta repertoires of HTLV-I-associated myelopathy (HAM/TSP) patients, multiple sclerosis patients and healthy controls using UMI-based sequencing. Longitudinal samples, technical triplicates and paired sorted CD4+ and CD8+ T-cell subsets, alongside PBMC samples, were included among the 106 TCR-beta libraries. Of the 68 subjects in the cohort, some 15 were HAM/TSP patients, approximately 34 were multiple sclerosis patients, and roughly 20 were healthy controls. Paper-wide results and their limitations: TCR clonal expansion was highest in HAM/TSP patients and lowest in MS patients, with MS patients falling below even healthy controls. Expanded clones from different subjects shared no identical CDR3 amino acid sequences, which suggests that TCR-beta repertoires were private in all groups.

cDNA was synthesized by template-switch 5'RACE using a primer carrying a 10-nucleotide random unique molecular identifier by which each TCR transcript was tagged. Over 180 million TCR-beta sequences, covering 15-18 subjects, were produced in each sequencing run. The RNeasy kit was used to extract total RNA. The KAPA Real-time Library Amplification kit was used to amplify TCR-beta VDJ regions with primers targeting the TCR constant region and the 5'RACE anchor. Sample indexes and Illumina adaptors were added in a first PCR, after which library yield was increased in a second PCR. After Ampure bead purification, the TCR product of roughly 650 bp was size-selected on a 2% E-gel SizeSelection system. Library quality was checked on a Bioanalyzer, concentration was measured with Qubit, and libraries were quantified with the Kapa Library Quantification kit before pooling. Libraries were sequenced paired-end 2 x 150 bp on an Illumina HiSeq 2500. To increase sequence diversity, about 24-32% phiX was spiked into each library pool. The authors' pipeline ran thus. The UMI-based MiGEC pipeline processed quality-filtered reads and removed over 80% of raw TCR sequences during error correction. VDJ genes were aligned to IMGT germline references, and clonotypes were defined by unique CDR3 amino acid sequence plus V-J genes. Clonal expansion, Shannon diversity and CDR3 relatedness were evaluated with VDJtools (CalcPairwiseDistances, ClusterSamples), while phylogenetic trees were built in CLCbio workbench. Using coefficient-of-variation modelling across technical triplicates, the study counted a clone as expanded if it had at least 8 unique UMIs. TCRdb reanalyzed the raw reads on its own, using fastp at Q25 for trimming and MiXCR for clone calling, and kept in-frame beta chains. Each CDR3 protein appears once, grouped with its most common genes and DNA. In this record, the V and J calls reflect TCRdb's handling and not the investigators' own analysis. The sample table records tens of thousands of distinct CDR3 sequences; around a tenth of these occur just once. Clones ranked in the top ten supply about 7% of the sample.

Unsorted PBMC libraries were generated from 2 million PBMCs stored in RNAlater at -80 °C until RNA extraction. Peripheral blood underwent Ficoll-Hypaque density gradient centrifugation to isolate PBMCs, which were then cryopreserved in liquid nitrogen. Sequencing used PBMCs. This sequence uses TRBV29-1 and TRBJ2-3; the D gene remains uncertain. This receptor was identified in a woman aged 30 to 39 with HTLV-1-associated myelopathy (HAM/TSP). The CDR3 is CSVERTEDPDTQYF. The DNA sequence is as follows: TGCAGCGTTGAACGAACAGAGGACCCAGATACGCAGTATTTT.